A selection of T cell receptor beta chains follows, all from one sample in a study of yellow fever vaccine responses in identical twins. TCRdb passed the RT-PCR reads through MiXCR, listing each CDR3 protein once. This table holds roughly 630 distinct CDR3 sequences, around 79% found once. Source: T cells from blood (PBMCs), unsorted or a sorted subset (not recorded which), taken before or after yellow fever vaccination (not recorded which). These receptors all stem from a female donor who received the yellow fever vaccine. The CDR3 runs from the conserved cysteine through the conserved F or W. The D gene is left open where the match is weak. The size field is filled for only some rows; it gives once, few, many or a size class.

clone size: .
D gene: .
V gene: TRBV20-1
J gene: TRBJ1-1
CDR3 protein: CSAVHRIRAEAFF
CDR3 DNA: TGCAGTGCCGTCCACAGGATACGAGCTGAAGCTTTCTTT

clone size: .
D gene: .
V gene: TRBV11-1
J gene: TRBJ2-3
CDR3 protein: CASSLGLSGDTQYF
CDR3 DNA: TGTGCCAGCAGCTTAGGTCTGTCGGGAGATACGCAGTATTTT

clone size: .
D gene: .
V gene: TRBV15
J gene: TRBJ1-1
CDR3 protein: CATSRDRRAEAFF
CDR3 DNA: TGTGCCACCAGCAGAGACAGAAGGGCTGAAGCTTTCTTT

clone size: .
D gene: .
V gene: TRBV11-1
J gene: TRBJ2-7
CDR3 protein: CASSLSPGEYEQYF
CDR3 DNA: TGTGCCAGCAGCCTTAGCCCCGGCGAGTACGAGCAGTACTTC

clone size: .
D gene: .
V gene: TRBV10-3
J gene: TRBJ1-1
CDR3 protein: CAISERAGYTEAFF
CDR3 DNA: TGTGCCATCAGTGAGAGGGCGGGTTACACTGAAGCTTTCTTT

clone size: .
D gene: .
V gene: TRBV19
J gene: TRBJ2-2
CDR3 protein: CASSISTAGELFF
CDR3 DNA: TGTGCCAGTAGTATCTCTACCGCCGGGGAGCTGTTTTTT

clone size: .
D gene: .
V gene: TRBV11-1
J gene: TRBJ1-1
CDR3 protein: CASSFRGGNTEAFF
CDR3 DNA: TGTGCCAGCAGCTTCCGGGGAGGAAACACTGAAGCTTTCTTT

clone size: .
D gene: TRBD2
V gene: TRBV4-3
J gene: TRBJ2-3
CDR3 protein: CASSQNAGATDTQYF
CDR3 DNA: TGCGCCAGCAGCCAAAACGCGGGAGCGACAGATACGCAGTATTTT

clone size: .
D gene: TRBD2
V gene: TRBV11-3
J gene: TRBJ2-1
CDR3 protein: CASSAPSGAFNEQFF
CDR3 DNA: TGTGCCAGCAGCGCGCCTAGCGGGGCCTTTAATGAGCAGTTCTTC

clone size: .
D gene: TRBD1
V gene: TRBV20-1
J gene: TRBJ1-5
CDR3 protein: CSARIGTENQPQHF
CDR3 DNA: TGCAGTGCTAGGATCGGGACAGAAAATCAGCCCCAGCATTTT

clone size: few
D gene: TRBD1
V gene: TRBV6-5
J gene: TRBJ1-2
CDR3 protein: CASSYSTSGQYYGYTF
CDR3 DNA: TGTGCCAGCAGTTACTCAACCTCGGGACAGTACTATGGCTACACCTTC

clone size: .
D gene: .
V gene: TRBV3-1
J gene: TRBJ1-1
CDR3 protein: CASSQVGGNTEAFF
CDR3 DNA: TGTGCCAGCAGCCAAGTAGGCGGTAACACTGAAGCTTTCTTT

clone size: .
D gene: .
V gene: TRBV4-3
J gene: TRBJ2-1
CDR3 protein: CASSLTDNEQFF
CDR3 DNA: TGCGCCAGCAGCCTGACAGACAATGAGCAGTTCTTC

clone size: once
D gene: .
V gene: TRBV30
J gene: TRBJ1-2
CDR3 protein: CAWSTIPGYTF
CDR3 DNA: TGTGCCTGGAGTACAATACCAGGCTACACCTTC

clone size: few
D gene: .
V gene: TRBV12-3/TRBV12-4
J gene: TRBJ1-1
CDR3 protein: CASSLGGAGTEAFF
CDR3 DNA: TGTGCCAGCAGTTTAGGCGGTGCGGGCACTGAAGCTTTCTTT

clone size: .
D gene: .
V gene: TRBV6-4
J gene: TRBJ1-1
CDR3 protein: CASSDSGNTEAFF
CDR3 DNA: TGTGCCAGCAGTGACTCAGGGAACACTGAAGCTTTCTTT

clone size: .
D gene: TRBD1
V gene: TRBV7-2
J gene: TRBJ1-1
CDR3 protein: CASSSAGTANTEAFF
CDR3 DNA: TGTGCCAGCAGCTCAGCGGGGACAGCGAACACTGAAGCTTTCTTT

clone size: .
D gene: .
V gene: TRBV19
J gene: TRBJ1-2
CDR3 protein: CASSPSLRVGGYTF
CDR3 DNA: TGTGCCAGTAGTCCAAGTCTGAGGGTAGGAGGCTACACCTTC

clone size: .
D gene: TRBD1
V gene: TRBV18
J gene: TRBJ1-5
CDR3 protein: CASSPRQGEPQHF
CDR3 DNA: TGTGCCAGCTCACCGCGACAGGGCGAGCCCCAGCATTTT

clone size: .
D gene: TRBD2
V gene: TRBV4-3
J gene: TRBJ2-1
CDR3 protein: CASSKGLAEYNEQFF
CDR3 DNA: TGCGCCAGCAGTAAGGGGCTAGCGGAGTACAATGAGCAGTTCTTC

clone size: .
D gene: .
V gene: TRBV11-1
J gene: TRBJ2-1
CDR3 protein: CASQGLSYNEQFF
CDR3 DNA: TGTGCCAGCCAGGGACTCTCCTACAATGAGCAGTTCTTC

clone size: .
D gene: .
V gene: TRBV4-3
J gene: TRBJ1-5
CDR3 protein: CASSRNPGSGQPQHF
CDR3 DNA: TGCGCCAGCAGCCGAAACCCGGGGTCTGGCCAGCCCCAGCATTTT

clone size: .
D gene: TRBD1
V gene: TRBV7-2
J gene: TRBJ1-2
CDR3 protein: CASSLALDRVHGYTF
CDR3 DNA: TGTGCCAGCAGCTTAGCGCTTGACAGGGTTCATGGCTACACCTTC

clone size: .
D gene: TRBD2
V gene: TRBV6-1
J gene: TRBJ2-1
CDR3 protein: CASSELAGEYNEQFF
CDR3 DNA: TGTGCCAGCAGCGAGCTAGCGGGGGAGTACAATGAGCAGTTCTTC

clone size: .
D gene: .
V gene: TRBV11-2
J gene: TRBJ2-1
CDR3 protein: CASSPGTSSYNEQFF
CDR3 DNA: TGTGCCAGCAGCCCCGGGACGAGCTCCTACAATGAGCAGTTCTTC

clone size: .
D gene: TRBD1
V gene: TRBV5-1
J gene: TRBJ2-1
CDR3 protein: CASSREGAFYNEQFF
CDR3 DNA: TGCGCCAGCAGCCGAGAGGGGGCTTTCTACAATGAGCAGTTCTTC

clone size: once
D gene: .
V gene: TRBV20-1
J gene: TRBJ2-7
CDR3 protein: CSARQDEPYEQYF
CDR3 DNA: TGCAGTGCTAGACAGGACGAGCCCTACGAGCAGTACTTC

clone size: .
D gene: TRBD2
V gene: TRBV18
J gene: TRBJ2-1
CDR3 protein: CASSPGLAGDNEQFF
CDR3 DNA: TGTGCCAGCTCGCCGGGACTAGCGGGAGACAATGAGCAGTTCTTC

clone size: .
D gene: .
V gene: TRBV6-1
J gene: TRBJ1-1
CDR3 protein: CASSPLIISPNTEAFF
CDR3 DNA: TGTGCCAGCAGCCCCTTGATCATTAGTCCGAACACTGAAGCTTTCTTT

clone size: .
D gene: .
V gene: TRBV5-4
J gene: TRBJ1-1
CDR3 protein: CASSLGTFMGNTEAFF
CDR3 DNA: TGTGCCAGCAGCTTAGGAACGTTCATGGGGAACACTGAAGCTTTCTTT

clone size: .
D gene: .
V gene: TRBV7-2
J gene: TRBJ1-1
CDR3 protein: CASSFSNTEAFF
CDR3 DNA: TGTGCCAGCAGCTTCTCGAACACTGAAGCTTTCTTT

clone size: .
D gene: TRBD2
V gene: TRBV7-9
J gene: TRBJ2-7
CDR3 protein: CASSSRLAGLNEQYF
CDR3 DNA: TGTGCCAGCAGCTCGCGACTAGCGGGACTCAACGAGCAGTACTTC

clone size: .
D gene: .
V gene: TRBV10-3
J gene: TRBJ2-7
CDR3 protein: CAISVRGLASYEQYF
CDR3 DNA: TGTGCCATCAGTGTGCGGGGGCTGGCCTCCTACGAGCAGTACTTC

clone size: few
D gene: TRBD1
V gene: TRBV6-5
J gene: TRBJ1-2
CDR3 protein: CASSSGGDGYTF
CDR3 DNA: TGTGCCAGCAGTTCAGGGGGGGATGGCTACACCTTC

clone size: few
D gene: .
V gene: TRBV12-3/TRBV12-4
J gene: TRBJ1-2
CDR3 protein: CASSLGDRYTF
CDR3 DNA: TGTGCCAGCAGTTTAGGGGATCGCTACACCTTC

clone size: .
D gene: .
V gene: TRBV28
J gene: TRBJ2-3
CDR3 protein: CASQRLTIITDTQYF
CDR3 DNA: TGTGCCAGCCAAAGGCTTACCATCATCACAGATACGCAGTATTTT

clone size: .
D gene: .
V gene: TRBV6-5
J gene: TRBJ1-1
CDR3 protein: CASSYGYRRNTEAFF
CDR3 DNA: TGTGCCAGCAGTTACGGTTACCGGCGGAACACTGAAGCTTTCTTT

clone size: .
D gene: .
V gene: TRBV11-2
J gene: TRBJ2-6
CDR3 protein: CASSLGSSGANVLTF
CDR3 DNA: TGTGCCAGCAGCTTAGGGAGTTCTGGGGCCAACGTCCTGACTTTC

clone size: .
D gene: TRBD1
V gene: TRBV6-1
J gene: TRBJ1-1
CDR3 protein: CASSRQGSLTEAFF
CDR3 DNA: TGTGCCAGCAGTAGACAGGGTTCTCTCACTGAAGCTTTCTTT

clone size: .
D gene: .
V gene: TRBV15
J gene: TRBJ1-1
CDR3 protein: CATSRGPNTEAFF
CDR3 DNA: TGTGCCACCAGCAGAGGACCGAACACTGAAGCTTTCTTT

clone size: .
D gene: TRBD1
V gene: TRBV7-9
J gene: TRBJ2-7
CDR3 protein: CASSPGTGLYEQYF
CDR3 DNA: TGTGCCAGCAGCCCCGGGACAGGGCTCTACGAGCAGTACTTC

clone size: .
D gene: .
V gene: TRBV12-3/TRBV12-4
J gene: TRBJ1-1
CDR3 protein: CASRAPRRNTEAFF
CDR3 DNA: TGTGCCAGCAGGGCCCCCCGGCGGAACACTGAAGCTTTCTTT

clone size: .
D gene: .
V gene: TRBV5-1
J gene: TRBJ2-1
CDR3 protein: CASSLTSPIEEQFF
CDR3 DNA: TGCGCCAGCAGCTTGACTAGCCCGATTGAGGAGCAGTTCTTC

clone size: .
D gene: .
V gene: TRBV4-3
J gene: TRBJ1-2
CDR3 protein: CASSQQLQNVGGYTF
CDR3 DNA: TGCGCCAGCAGCCAGCAACTACAAAATGTCGGCGGCTACACCTTC